The next 13 T cell receptor beta chains were all read from a single sample in a study of cytomegalovirus exposure and HLA in healthy donors. PCR primers comprised 60 Vbeta and 13 Jbeta primers. Measured with immunoSEQ multiplex PCR; TCRdb has only the in-frame clones, and not every one. In the table there are under 150,000 clones, 80% of which are singletons. The specimen sequenced was PBMCs. All receptors come from a woman in her 40s in good health and CMV-seronegative.

V and J are TRBV9 and TRBJ1-2, with D maybe TRBD1 (5 bases). Between the trimmed V and J ends, which lost 4 bases and 8 bases, there was a span of 24 bases. The CDR3 loop spans 16 amino acids. CDR1 and CDR2 from the germline V gene are SGDLS and YYNGEE. The CDR3 bases are TGTGCCAGCAGCCTCCCTTCGGGCAGGGCTAGGACCGGCTACACCTTC. This gives the protein CASSLPSGRARTGYTF.

The chain is built from TRBV6-5 and TRBJ2-1; D not resolved. CDR3 length equals 11 residues. Trimming removed 10 bases from V and 0 bases from J, with 4 bases in between. Germline V lookup: CDR1 MNHEY, CDR2 SVGAGI. As DNA, the CDR3 is TGTGCCACCTCCTCCTACAATGAGCAGTTCTTC. This gives the protein CATSSYNEQFF.

The V and J genes are TRBV18 and TRBJ2-2; tentatively, D is TRBD1 (6 bases). V was shortened by 7 bases and J by 7 bases, with 16 bases between the two germline ends. CDR3 length equals 14 residues. Germline V gene sequence: CDR1 KGHSH, CDR2 LQKENI. The CDR3 sequence: CASFRRQGIGELFF. In DNA form, the CDR3 reads TGTGCCAGCTTTCGGCGGCAGGGGATCGGGGAGCTGTTTTTT.

This clone was counted a few times. The CDR3 region is CASSQDLGRVVEKLFF. CDR3 DNA sequence: TGCGCCAGCAGCCAAGATTTGGGCAGGGTGGTCGAAAAACTGTTTTTT. The V and J genes are TRBV4-3 and TRBJ1-4; TRBD1 might be the D (5 bases). With 0 bases removed from V and 8 bases from J, the gap between germline ends came to 16 bases. Per the germline V gene, CDR1 is LGHNA and CDR2 is YSLEER. CDR3 size: 16 residues.

This clone appeared a few times. V is TRBV9 and J is TRBJ2-2; TRBD2 is a possible D gene (6 bases). The CDR3 totals 14 residues. CDR1 is SGDLS and CDR2 is YYNGEE in the germline V gene. The V and J ends lost 3 bases and 7 bases respectively, with 13 bases between them. The CDR3 protein is CASSAWEAGGELFF. The CDR3 DNA reads TGTGCCAGCAGCGCCTGGGAGGCAGGCGGGGAGCTGTTTTTT.

This sequence joins TRBV7-9 and TRBJ2-3, with D perhaps TRBD1 (5 bases). The CDR3 is 15 amino acids. V was shortened by 7 bases and J by 4 bases, with 18 bases between the two germline ends. The V gene's germline CDR1 is SEHNR and CDR2 FQNEAQ (reference sequence). Here the CDR3 reads CASNRGAARADTQYF. As DNA, the CDR3 is TGTGCCAGCAATCGTGGGGCGGCGAGAGCAGATACGCAGTATTTT.

The chain links TRBV6-5 to TRBJ1-3, with 8 bases matching TRBD1. The length of the CDR3 is 16 residues. CDR1 and CDR2 (germline): MNHEY, SVGAGI. The V gene end was trimmed by 2 bases and the J gene end by 0 bases; junction bases not matched to a gene: 3. Here the CDR3 DNA reads TGTGCCAGCAGTTACACAGGGGGGTTCTCTGGAAACACCATATATTTT. Its translation is CASSYTGGFSGNTIYF.

This chain links TRBV7-2 with TRBJ1-5; D ambiguous. The germline V gene encodes CDR1 SGHTA and CDR2 FQGNSA. CDR3 size: 16 residues. Trimming took off 0 bases at V and 5 bases at J, with 14 bases between the two ends. This CDR3 is CASSLAGGWGDQPQHF. The CDR3 region has the DNA TGTGCCAGCAGCTTAGCGGGAGGGTGGGGTGATCAGCCCCAGCATTTT.

The chain has TRBV6-5 and TRBJ2-7; tentatively, D is TRBD1 (6 bases). CDR1 MNHEY and CDR2 SVGAGI come from the germline V gene. Trimming removed 6 bases at V and 3 bases at J, with 15 bases between. The CDR3 runs 14 residues. This CDR3 is CASSPGVSLYEQYF. In DNA, the CDR3 is TGTGCCAGCAGCCCAGGGGTCTCTCTCTACGAGCAGTACTTC.

The chain couples TRBV5-3 to TRBJ2-3; 9 bases line up with TRBD2. TRBV5-3 is flagged as an ORF with uncertain function. The trim removed 1 base at V and 0 bases at J, leaving 6 bases unmatched. This CDR3 is 17 amino acids long. As DNA, the CDR3 is TGTGCCAGAAGCTTGTGTTTAGCGGGAGCCAGCACAGATACGCAGTATTTT. Translating it yields CARSLCLAGASTDTQYF.

This clone was found a few times. The chain recombines TRBV4-2 with TRBJ2-3, with 8 nucleotides matching TRBD2. This CDR3 is 16 amino acids long. The ends lost 0 bases at V and 1 base at J; junction bases unmatched: 3. Per germline, CDR1 LGHNA and CDR2 YNFKEQ. Here the CDR3 reads CASSQEGTRRTDTQYF. CDR3 nucleotide sequence: TGTGCCAGCAGCCAAGAAGGGACTAGACGCACAGATACGCAGTATTTT.

The chain links TRBV5-1 to TRBJ1-4; 10 bases align to TRBD1. CDR1 and CDR2 (germline): SGHRS, YFSETQ. J lost 4 bases, V lost 4 bases, and 7 bases had no gene match. The CDR3 covers 16 residues. The CDR3 region is CASSRDRGHGNEKLFF. The CDR3 DNA is TGCGCCAGCAGCCGAGACAGGGGGCATGGTAATGAAAAACTGTTTTTT.

The chain is built from TRBV4-1 and TRBJ2-6; D unresolved. The CDR3 runs 15 residues. CDR1 is MGHRA and CDR2 is YSYEKL in the germline V gene. Trimming cost V 2 bases and J 1 base, with 6 bases left between them. The CDR3 sequence is CASSQPESGANVLTF. DNA of the CDR3: TGCGCCAGCAGCCAACCCGAGTCTGGGGCCAACGTCCTGACTTTC.